One sample yielded the 3 T cell receptor beta chains listed below, sequenced in a study of blood T cell repertoires in COVID-19. Assay used: immunoSEQ multiplex PCR; TCRdb lists only in-frame clones, some missing. The table shows approximately 270,000 clones, with around nine tenths occurring only once. Material: peripheral blood. The source is a man aged 50 to 60 with acute or convalescent COVID-19.

The J gene is TRBJ1-6, the V gene TRBV6-5; D gene unclear. CDR3 length: 14 amino acids. The ends were cut back, 0 bases at V and 7 bases at J, with 7 bases in the middle. Germline V gene lookup returns CDR1 MNHEY and CDR2 SVGAGI. CDR3: CASSYSPLNSPLHF. The DNA for the CDR3 is TGTGCCAGCAGTTACTCCCCCCTCAATTCACCCCTCCACTTT.

The rearrangement uses TRBV4-1 and TRBJ1-6; 7 bases align to TRBD1. Trimming cost V 0 bases and J 10 bases; bases outside gene matches: 6. Germline V lookup: CDR1 MGHRA, CDR2 YSYEKL. This CDR3 spans 15 amino acids. The CDR3 DNA reads as TGCGCCAGCAGCCAAGATCAACAGGGGAACTCACCCCTCCACTTT. It specifies CASSQDQQGNSPLHF.

This clone came up once. This sequence joins TRBV5-4 and TRBJ2-1; 9 bases match TRBD1. After removal of 0 bases from V and 7 bases from J, the junction contained 5 bases not matched to a gene. The CDR3 is 15 residues long. The germline V gene encodes CDR1 SGHNT and CDR2 YYREEE (reference sequence). CDR3: CASSLGGTGMNEQFF. The CDR3 coding sequence is TGTGCCAGCAGCTTGGGTGGGACAGGGATGAATGAGCAGTTCTTC.